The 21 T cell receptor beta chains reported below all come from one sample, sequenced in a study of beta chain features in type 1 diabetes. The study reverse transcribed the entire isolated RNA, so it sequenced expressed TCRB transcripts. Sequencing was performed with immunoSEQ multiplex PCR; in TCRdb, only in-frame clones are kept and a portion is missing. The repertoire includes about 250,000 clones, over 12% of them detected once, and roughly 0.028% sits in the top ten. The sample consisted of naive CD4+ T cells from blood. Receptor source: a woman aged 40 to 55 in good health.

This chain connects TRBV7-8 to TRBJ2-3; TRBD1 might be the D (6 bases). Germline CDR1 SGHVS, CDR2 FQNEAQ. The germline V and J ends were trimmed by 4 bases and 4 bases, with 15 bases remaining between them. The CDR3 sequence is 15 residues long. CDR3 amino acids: CASSSPHRVSDTQYF. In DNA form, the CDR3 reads TGTGCCAGCAGCTCCCCCCACAGGGTTTCAGATACGCAGTATTTT.

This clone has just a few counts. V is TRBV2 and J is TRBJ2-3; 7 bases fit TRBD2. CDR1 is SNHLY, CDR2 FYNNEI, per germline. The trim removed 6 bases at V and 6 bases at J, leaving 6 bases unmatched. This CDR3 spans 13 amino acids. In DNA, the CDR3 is TGTGCCAGCAGCCAAGCGGGGAGGGATACGCAGTATTTT. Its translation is CASSQAGRDTQYF.

This chain's CDR3 is CASSLGQAGQETQYF. In DNA form, the CDR3 reads TGTGCCAGCAGCTTGGGGCAAGCGGGACAAGAGACCCAGTACTTC. The rearrangement joins TRBV5-6 to TRBJ2-5, with 7 nucleotides matching TRBD2. V lost 0 bases, J lost 2 bases, and 4 bases stayed unmatched. Germline CDR1 reads SGHDT; CDR2 reads YYEEEE. The CDR3 has 15 residues.

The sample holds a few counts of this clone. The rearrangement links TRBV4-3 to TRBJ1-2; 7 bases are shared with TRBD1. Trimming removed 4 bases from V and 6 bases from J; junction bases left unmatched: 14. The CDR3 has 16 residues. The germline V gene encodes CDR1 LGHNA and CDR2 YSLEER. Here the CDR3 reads CASSPRARQGGDGYTF. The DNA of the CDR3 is TGCGCCAGCAGCCCTCGCGCCAGACAGGGAGGAGATGGCTACACCTTC.

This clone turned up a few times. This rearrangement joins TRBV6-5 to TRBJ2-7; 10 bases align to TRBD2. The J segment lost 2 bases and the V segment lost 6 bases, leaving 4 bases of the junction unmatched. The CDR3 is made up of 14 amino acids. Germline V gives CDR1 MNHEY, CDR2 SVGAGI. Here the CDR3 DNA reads TGTGCCAGCAGACCTAGCGGGGGAGCCTACGAGCAGTACTTC. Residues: CASRPSGGAYEQYF.

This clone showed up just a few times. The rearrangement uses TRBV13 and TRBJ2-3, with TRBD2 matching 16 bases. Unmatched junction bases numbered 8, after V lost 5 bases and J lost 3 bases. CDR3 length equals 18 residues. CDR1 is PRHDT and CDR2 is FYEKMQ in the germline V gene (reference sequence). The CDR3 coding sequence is TGTGCCAGCAGCCTCGGGACTAGCGGGGGGGCTTTTACAGATACGCAGTATTTT. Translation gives CASSLGTSGGAFTDTQYF.

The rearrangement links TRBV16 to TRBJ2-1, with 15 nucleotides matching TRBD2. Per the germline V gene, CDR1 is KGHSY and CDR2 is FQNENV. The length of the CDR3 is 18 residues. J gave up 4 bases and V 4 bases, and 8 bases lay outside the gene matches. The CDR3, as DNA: TGTGCCAGCAGCCCCCCCGGGACTAGCGGGGGGCCTTACAATGAGCAGTTCTTC. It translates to CASSPPGTSGGPYNEQFF.

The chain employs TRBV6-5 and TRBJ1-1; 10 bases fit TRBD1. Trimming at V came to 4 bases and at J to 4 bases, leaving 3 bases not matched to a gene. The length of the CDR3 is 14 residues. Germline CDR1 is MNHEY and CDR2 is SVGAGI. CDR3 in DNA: TGTGCCAGCAGTTCGGGACAGGGGCCCACTGAAGCTTTCTTT. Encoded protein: CASSSGQGPTEAFF.

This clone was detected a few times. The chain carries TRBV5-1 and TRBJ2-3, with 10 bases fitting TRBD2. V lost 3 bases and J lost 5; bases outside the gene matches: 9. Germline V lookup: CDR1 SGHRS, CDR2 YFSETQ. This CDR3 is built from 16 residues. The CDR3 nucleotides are TGCGCCAGCAGCTCCCAGGTAGCGGGGGGAATAGATACGCAGTATTTT. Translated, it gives CASSSQVAGGIDTQYF.

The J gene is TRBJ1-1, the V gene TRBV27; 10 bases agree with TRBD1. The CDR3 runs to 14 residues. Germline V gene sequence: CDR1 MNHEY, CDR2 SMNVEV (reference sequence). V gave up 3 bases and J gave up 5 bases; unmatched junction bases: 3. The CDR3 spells CASSFDRGRTEAFF. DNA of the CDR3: TGTGCCAGCAGTTTTGACAGGGGGCGAACTGAAGCTTTCTTT.

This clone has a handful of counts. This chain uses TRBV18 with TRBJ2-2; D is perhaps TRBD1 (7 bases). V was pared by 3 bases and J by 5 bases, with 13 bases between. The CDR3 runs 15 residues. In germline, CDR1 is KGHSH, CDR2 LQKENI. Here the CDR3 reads CASSPGTAGTGELFF. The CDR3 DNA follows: TGTGCCAGCTCACCTGGGACAGCGGGTACCGGGGAGCTGTTTTTT.

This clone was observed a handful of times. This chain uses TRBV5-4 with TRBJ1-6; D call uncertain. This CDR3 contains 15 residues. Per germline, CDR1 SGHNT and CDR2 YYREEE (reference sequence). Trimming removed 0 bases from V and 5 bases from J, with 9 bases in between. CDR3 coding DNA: TGTGCCAGCAGCTTGGGGGCCGGCGATAATTCACCCCTCCACTTT. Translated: CASSLGAGDNSPLHF. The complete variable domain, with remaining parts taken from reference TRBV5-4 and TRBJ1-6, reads ETGVTQSPTHLIKTRGQQVTLRCSSQSGHNTVSWYQQALGQGPQFIFQYYREEENGRGNFPPRFSGLQFPNYSSELNVNALELDDSALYLCASSLGAGDNSPLHFGNGTRLTVT.

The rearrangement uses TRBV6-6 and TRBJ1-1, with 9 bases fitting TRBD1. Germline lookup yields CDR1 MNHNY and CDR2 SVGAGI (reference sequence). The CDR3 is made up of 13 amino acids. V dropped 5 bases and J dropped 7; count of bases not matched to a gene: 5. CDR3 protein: CASSHRGQDEAFF. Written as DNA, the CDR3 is TGTGCCAGCAGTCACAGGGGGCAGGATGAAGCTTTCTTT.

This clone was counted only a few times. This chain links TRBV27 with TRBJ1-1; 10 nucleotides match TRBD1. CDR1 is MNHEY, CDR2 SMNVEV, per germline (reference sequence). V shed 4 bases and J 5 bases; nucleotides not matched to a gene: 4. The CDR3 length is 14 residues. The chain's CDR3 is CASSWTGGRTEAFF. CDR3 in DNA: TGTGCCAGCAGTTGGACAGGGGGGCGGACTGAAGCTTTCTTT.

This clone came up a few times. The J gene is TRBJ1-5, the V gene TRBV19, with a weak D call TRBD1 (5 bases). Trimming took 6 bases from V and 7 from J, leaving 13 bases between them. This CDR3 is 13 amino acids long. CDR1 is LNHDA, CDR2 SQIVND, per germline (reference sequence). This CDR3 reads CASSNIQGQPQHF. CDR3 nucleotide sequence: TGTGCCAGTAGCAACATCCAGGGACAGCCCCAGCATTTT.

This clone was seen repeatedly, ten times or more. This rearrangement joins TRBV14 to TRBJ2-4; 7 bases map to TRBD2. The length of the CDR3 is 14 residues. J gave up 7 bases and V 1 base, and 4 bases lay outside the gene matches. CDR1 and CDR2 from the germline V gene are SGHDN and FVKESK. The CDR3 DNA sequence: TGTGCCAGCAGCCAAGCGAGCGGGGCTAACATTCAGTACTTC. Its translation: CASSQASGANIQYF.

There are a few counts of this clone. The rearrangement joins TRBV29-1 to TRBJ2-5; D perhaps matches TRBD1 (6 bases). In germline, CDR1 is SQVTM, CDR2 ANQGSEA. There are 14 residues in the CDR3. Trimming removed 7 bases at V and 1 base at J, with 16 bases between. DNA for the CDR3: TGCAGCGGGACGAACAGGGCGGGCCAAGAGACCCAGTACTTC. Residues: CSGTNRAGQETQYF.

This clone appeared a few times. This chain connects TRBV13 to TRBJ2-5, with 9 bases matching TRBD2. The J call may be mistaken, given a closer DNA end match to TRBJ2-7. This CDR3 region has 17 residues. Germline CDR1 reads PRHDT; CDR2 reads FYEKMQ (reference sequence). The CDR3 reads CASSRYTIAGATYEQYF. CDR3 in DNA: TGTGCCAGCAGCCGCTACACGATAGCGGGGGCTACCTACGAGCAGTACTTC.

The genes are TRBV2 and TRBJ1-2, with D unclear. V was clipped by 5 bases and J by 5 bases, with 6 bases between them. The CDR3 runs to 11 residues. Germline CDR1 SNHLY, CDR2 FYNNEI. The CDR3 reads CASSYYYGYTF. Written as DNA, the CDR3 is TGTGCCAGCAGTTACTATTATGGCTACACCTTC.

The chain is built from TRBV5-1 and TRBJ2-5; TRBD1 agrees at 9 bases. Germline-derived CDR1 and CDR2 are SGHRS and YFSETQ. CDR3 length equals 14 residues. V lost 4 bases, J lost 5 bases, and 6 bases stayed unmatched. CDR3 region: CASSTGQGPETQYF. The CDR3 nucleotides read TGCGCCAGCAGCACGGGACAGGGTCCGGAGACCCAGTACTTC.

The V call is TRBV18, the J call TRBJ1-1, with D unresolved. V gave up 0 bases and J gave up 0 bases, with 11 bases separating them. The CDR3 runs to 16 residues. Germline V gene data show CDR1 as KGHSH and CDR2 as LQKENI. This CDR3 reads CASSPPKGGVNTEAFF. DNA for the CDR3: TGTGCCAGCTCACCACCTAAGGGAGGAGTGAACACTGAAGCTTTCTTT.